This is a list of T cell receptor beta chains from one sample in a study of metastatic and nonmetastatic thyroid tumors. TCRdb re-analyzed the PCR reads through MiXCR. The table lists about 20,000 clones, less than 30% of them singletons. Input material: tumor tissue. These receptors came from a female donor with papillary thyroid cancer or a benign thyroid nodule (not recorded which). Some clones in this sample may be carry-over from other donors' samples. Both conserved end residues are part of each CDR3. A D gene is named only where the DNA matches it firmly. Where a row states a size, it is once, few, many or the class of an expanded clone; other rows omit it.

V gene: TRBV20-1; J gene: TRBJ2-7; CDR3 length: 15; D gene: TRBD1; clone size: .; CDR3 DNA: TGCAGTGCTAGCGATCGGACAGGGGCTTCCAACGAGCAGTACTTC; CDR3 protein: CSASDRTGASNEQYF
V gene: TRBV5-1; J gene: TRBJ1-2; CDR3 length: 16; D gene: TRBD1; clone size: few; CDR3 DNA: TGCGCCAGCAGCTTGGATGGGACAGGGGGGCCCTATGGCTACACCTTC; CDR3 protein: CASSLDGTGGPYGYTF
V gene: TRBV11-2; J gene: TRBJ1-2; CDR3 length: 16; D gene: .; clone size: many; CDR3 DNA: TGTGCCAGCAGCTTAGGATGGACAGTCGCGACTGGTGGCTACACCTTC; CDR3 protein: CASSLGWTVATGGYTF
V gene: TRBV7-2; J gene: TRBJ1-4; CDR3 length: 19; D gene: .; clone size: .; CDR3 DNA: TGTGCCAGCAGCTTAGCGTTCGACAGTTTTCGAGCAACTAATGAAAAACTGTTTTTT; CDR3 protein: CASSLAFDSFRATNEKLFF
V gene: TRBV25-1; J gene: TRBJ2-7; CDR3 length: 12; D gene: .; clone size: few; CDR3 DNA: TGTGCCAGCAGTGACGCCGCCTACGAGCAGTACTTC; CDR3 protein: CASSDAAYEQYF
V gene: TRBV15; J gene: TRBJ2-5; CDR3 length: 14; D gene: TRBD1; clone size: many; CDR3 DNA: TGTGCCACCAGCAAGGGGGCTTACCAAGAGACCCAGTACTTC; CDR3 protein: CATSKGAYQETQYF
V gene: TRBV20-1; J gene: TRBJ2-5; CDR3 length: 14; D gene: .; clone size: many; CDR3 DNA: TGCAGTGCCCGGGCGGGCTCTAGGGGAGGGACCCAGTACTTC; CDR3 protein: CSARAGSRGGTQYF
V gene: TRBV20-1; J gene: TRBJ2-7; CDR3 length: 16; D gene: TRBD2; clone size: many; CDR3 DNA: TGCAGTGCTAGGACCTCTAGCGGGACATACTCCTACGAGCAGTACTTC; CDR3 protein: CSARTSSGTYSYEQYF
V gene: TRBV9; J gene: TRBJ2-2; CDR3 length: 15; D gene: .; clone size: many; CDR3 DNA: TGTGCCAGCAGCGTAGACGGGCGGGACCAAGGGGAGCTGTTTTTT; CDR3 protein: CASSVDGRDQGELFF
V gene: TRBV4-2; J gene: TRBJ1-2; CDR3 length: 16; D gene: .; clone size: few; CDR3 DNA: TGTGCCAGCAGCCAAGAATCAGTCCGACTCGGGGATGGCTACACCTTC; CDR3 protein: CASSQESVRLGDGYTF
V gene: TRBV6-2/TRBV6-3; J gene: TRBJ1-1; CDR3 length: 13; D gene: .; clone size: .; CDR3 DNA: TGTGCCACCCAAGGCGCAGATGGCACTGAAGCTTTCTTT; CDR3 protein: CATQGADGTEAFF
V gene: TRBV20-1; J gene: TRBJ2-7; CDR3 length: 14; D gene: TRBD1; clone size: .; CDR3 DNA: TGCAGTGCACAGGGGGTTGCGGTCGCCTACGAGCAGTACTTC; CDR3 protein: CSAQGVAVAYEQYF
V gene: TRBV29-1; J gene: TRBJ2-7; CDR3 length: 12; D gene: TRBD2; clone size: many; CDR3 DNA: TGCAGCGGGGGGGGGGATTTCCACGAGCAGTACTTC; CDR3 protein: CSGGGDFHEQYF
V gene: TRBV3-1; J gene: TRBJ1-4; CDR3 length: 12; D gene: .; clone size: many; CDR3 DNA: TGTGCCAGCAGCCCCCAGAGCGAAAAACTGTTTTTT; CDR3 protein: CASSPQSEKLFF
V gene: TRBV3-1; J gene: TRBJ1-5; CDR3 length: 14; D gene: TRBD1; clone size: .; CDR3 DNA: TGTGCCAGCAGCCAAGCCAGGGGGCATCAGCCCCAGCATTTT; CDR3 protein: CASSQARGHQPQHF